The T cell receptor beta chain under discussion was sequenced for a study of CD8 T cells in Susac syndrome. Looking at the study overall: Intravenous immunoglobulin alone or corticosteroids were being given to patients with Susac syndrome at blood draw, unless they were therapy-naive. Study-wide results and caveats: Where Susac syndrome CD4+ T cell repertoires were concerned, no clonal expansion was evident.

The germline V and J ends were trimmed by 4 bases and 3 bases, with 5 bases remaining between them. The CDR3 covers 12 residues. In germline, CDR1 is SGHKS, CDR2 YYEKEE (reference sequence). A remark on this clonotype: Antigen specificity is unknown.

After extraction with the RNeasy kit, roughly 0.45 to 1 ug of the RNA was reverse transcribed using random hexamers. The CDR3 of TCR beta was amplified by immunoSEQ multiplex PCR across 54 Vbeta and 13 Jbeta. TCRdb itself ran the immunoSEQ multiplex PCR reads through MiXCR, one entry per CDR3 protein. The table records around 180,000 distinct CDR3 sequences, approximately 94% of them present only once. This chain links TRBV5-5 with TRBJ1-5; D unclear. Source material: CD4+ T cells from PBMCs. The clonotype was recovered from a human donor with Susac syndrome. CDR3 DNA sequence: TGTGCCAGCAGCGCCGACAATCAGCCCCAGCATTTT. It codes for CASSADNQPQHF.